The 27 T cell receptor beta chains in this list originate from one sample, sequenced in a study of blood T cells in healthy people across ages. A second about 7 to 11 cycle PCR used barcoded and J-beta primers. Each CDR3 protein gets one entry after TCRdb re-called the 5' RACE reads with MiXCR. The sample lists about 1 million distinct CDR3 sequences; almost 25% were seen once. The same data also contributed to another study, on T cells of mothers and their children.

Sequencing input: blood. These receptors came from a girl aged 2-10 years in good health.

The chain is built from TRBV20-1 and TRBJ2-1; 8 nucleotides line up with TRBD2. There are 16 residues in the CDR3. Trimming removed 6 bases from V and 0 bases from J; junction bases left unmatched: 10. Per germline, CDR1 DFQATT and CDR2 SNEGSKA (reference sequence). The CDR3 nucleotides are TGCAGTGCGACCCCCAGCGGGAGACCCTCCTACAATGAGCAGTTCTTC. Its translation is CSATPSGRPSYNEQFF.

With respect to this clonotype: Given a much more abundant clone one base away, this may be a read error. V usage is TRBV10-3 and J usage is TRBJ2-5, with D hard to call. Looked up from germline, CDR1 is ENHRY and CDR2 is SYGVKD. CDR3 length: 13 residues. V lost 3 bases and J 1 base, leaving 6 bases between the germline ends. The CDR3 sequence is CAISESVQETQYF. The CDR3 DNA follows: TGTGCCATCAGTGAATCGGTCCAAGAGACCCAGTACTTC.

This rearrangement joins TRBV27 to TRBJ1-1, with TRBD1 matching over 9 bases. Germline V gene data show CDR1 as MNHEY and CDR2 as SMNVEV (reference sequence). V was clipped by 7 bases and J by 4 bases; unmatched bases: 13. The CDR3 spans 16 residues. The chain's CDR3 is CASISGTGLRTTEAFF. For the CDR3, the DNA is TGTGCCAGCATTTCGGGGACAGGGCTGCGGACCACTGAAGCTTTCTTT.

This clonotype was observed a few times. The V call is TRBV6-6, the J call TRBJ1-4; D ambiguous. Germline V lookup: CDR1 MNHNY, CDR2 SVGAGI (reference sequence). CDR3 length: 14 amino acids. V lost 6 bases to trimming and J lost 7 bases, with 15 bases between them. CDR3 amino acids: CASSSDIYGEKLFF. DNA for the CDR3: TGTGCCAGCAGCTCAGACATCTACGGTGAAAAACTGTTTTTT.

This clonotype was detected only a few times. V and J are TRBV12-3 or TRBV12-4 and TRBJ1-2; TRBD1 matches at 10 bases. The V segment lost 4 bases and the J segment 6 bases; nucleotides outside the gene matches: 11. The CDR3 runs 16 residues. The CDR3 DNA is TGTGCCAGCAGTTCTAAAACCGGACAGGGGGTGAATGGCTACACCTTC. This sequence encodes CASSSKTGQGVNGYTF.

The V gene is TRBV20-1, the J gene TRBJ1-2, with a possible D match to TRBD1 (6 bases). This CDR3 region has 13 residues. Germline V gives CDR1 DFQATT, CDR2 SNEGSKA (reference sequence). The V and J ends lost 3 bases and 4 bases respectively, with 12 bases between them. CDR3 residues: CSARLIGGYGYTF. The DNA of the CDR3 is TGCAGTGCTAGGCTTATAGGGGGCTATGGCTACACCTTC.

The chain couples TRBV20-1 to TRBJ1-5, with D uncertain. This CDR3 is 16 amino acids long. From germline, CDR1 is DFQATT and CDR2 SNEGSKA (reference sequence). Trimming removed 5 bases at V and 0 bases at J, with 17 bases between. CDR3 bases: TGCAGTGCTTTTCTACCATCTTCGTATAGCAATCAGCCCCAGCATTTT. The encoded protein is CSAFLPSSYSNQPQHF.

The sample holds one count of this clonotype. The genes are TRBV11-2 and TRBJ1-5; D is perhaps TRBD1 (5 bases). Germline CDR1 is SGHAT and CDR2 is FQNNGV. V dropped 2 bases and J dropped 8 bases, with 16 bases sitting between them. The CDR3 is made up of 15 amino acids. The CDR3 DNA reads as TGTGCCAGCAGCTTACTCGGGGGGGACGGAGAGCCCCAGCATTTT. It encodes CASSLLGGDGEPQHF.

The table lists this clonotype with a few counts. The chain has TRBV29-1 and TRBJ1-1; D possibly corresponds to TRBD1 (5 bases). This CDR3 has 14 amino acids. Germline CDR1 reads SQVTM; CDR2 reads ANQGSEA. The germline V and J ends were trimmed by 3 bases and 4 bases, with 15 bases remaining between them. The CDR3 reads CSVEERRGSTEAFF. DNA of the CDR3: TGCAGCGTTGAGGAGCGGCGGGGGAGCACTGAAGCTTTCTTT.

This clonotype appeared a few times. The chain uses TRBV3-1 and TRBJ2-1; D call uncertain. Germline values: CDR1 LGHDT, CDR2 YNNKEL (reference sequence). V lost 1 base and J 10 bases, leaving 8 bases between the germline ends. This CDR3 comprises 12 residues. The CDR3 DNA sequence: TGTGCCAGCAGCCAAGTGGCGCGGGAGCAGTTCTTC. Its translation: CASSQVAREQFF.

This clonotype was detected many times. The V and J genes are TRBV27 and TRBJ2-4, with D unresolved. The CDR3 has 13 residues. Germline V gene sequence: CDR1 MNHEY, CDR2 SMNVEV (reference sequence). V lost 6 bases to trimming and J lost 0 bases, with 6 bases between them. This CDR3 is CASSPLAKNIQYF. The CDR3 nucleotides are TGTGCCAGCAGCCCCTTAGCCAAAAACATTCAGTACTTC.

This clonotype was seen a few times. The chain is built from TRBV6-6 and TRBJ2-7; TRBD2 agrees at 9 bases. The CDR3 length is 15 residues. Germline V lookup: CDR1 MNHNY, CDR2 SVGAGI (reference sequence). The V segment lost 6 bases and the J segment 1 base; nucleotides outside the gene matches: 7. CDR3 sequence: CASRALAGKSYEQYF. In nucleotides, the CDR3 is TGTGCCAGCAGGGCCCTAGCGGGAAAGTCCTACGAGCAGTACTTC.

The rearrangement uses TRBV20-1 and TRBJ1-2; D is uncertain. This CDR3 spans 18 amino acids. Trimming left V 6 bases short and J 4 bases short, with 30 bases between. Per germline, CDR1 DFQATT and CDR2 SNEGSKA (reference sequence). CDR3 loop: CSAPILRQSVAGTYGYTF. The CDR3 DNA is TGCAGTGCCCCTATATTGAGGCAGTCAGTTGCAGGAACCTATGGCTACACCTTC.

The chain combines TRBV6-6 with TRBJ2-6; D perhaps matches TRBD2 (5 bases). Trimming removed 10 bases at V and 0 bases at J, with 16 bases between. This CDR3 comprises 16 residues. The V gene's germline CDR1 is MNHNY and CDR2 SVGAGI (reference sequence). The CDR3 DNA sequence: TGTGCCATAGAGTACACCACTAGCTCTGGGGCCAACGTCCTGACTTTC. It is translated as CAIEYTTSSGANVLTF.

As for this clonotype: The CDR3 carries no conserved terminal phenylalanine or tryptophan, so it likely arises from a read error. CDR3 DNA: TGTGCCAGCAGCTTGGACCTGGGGGAGACCCAGTACCTC. Encoded protein: CASSLDLGETQYL. The chain carries TRBV5-5 and TRBJ2-5, with no clear D. V dropped 0 bases and J dropped 5 bases, with 8 bases sitting between them. Germline V gene lookup returns CDR1 SGHKS and CDR2 YYEKEE (reference sequence). The CDR3 runs to 13 residues.

This clonotype was picked up a small number of times. This CDR3 reads CSARGWGDEQFF. The CDR3 DNA reads TGCAGTGCTAGGGGGTGGGGAGATGAGCAGTTCTTC. The V and J genes are TRBV20-1 and TRBJ2-5, with D tentatively TRBD2 (5 bases). The J call is uncertain, as TRBJ2-1 better fits the DNA end. CDR3 length: 12 residues. Germline V gives CDR1 DFQATT, CDR2 SNEGSKA (reference sequence).

Points on this clonotype: The junction shows a germline mismatch at one end, possibly a read error. The chain recombines TRBV9 with TRBJ2-6, with TRBD1 as a possible D gene (5 bases). The CDR3 contains 13 residues. The germline V gene has CDR1 SGDLS and CDR2 YYNGEE. CDR3 residues: CASSVYGANVLTF. In nucleotides, the CDR3 is TGTGCCAGCAGCGTATATGGGGCCAACGTTCTGACTTTC.

This chain uses TRBV4-1 with TRBJ2-3; weak D call: TRBD2 (6 bases). Trimming cost V 1 base and J 4 bases, with 18 bases left between them. This CDR3 has 17 residues. Per the germline V gene, CDR1 is MGHRA and CDR2 is YSYEKL. The CDR3 here is CASSQVLAGRGADTQYF. CDR3 DNA sequence: TGCGCCAGCAGCCAAGTCTTGGCCGGGAGAGGAGCAGATACGCAGTATTTT.

In its sample, this clonotype was seen a few times. The CDR3 region is CASSFPGGGNTGELFF. As DNA, the CDR3 is TGTGCCAGCAGCTTTCCGGGCGGGGGGAACACCGGGGAGCTGTTTTTT. The rearrangement joins TRBV7-3 to TRBJ2-2; 7 bases fit TRBD2. The CDR3 sequence is 16 residues long. Per the germline V gene, CDR1 is SGHTA and CDR2 is FQGTGA. J was trimmed by 1 base and V by 3 bases; bases with no gene match: 5.

Only a few counts were recorded for this clonotype. The chain employs TRBV28 and TRBJ2-5, with D tentatively TRBD2 (5 bases). The J call is in doubt because the DNA end fits TRBJ2-1 better. Germline V gene data show CDR1 as MDHEN and CDR2 as SYDVKM. The length of the CDR3 is 11 residues. CDR3 in amino acids: CASSGGLQQFF. The CDR3 region has the DNA TGTGCCAGCAGTGGCGGACTGCAGCAGTTCTTC.

As DNA, the CDR3 is TGCGCCAGCAGCTTGGAGACAGGGGGCACAGATACGCAGTATTTT. This codes for CASSLETGGTDTQYF. The V gene is TRBV5-1, the J gene TRBJ2-3, with 8 bases that match TRBD1. CDR1 is SGHRS, CDR2 YFSETQ, per germline. The CDR3 has 15 amino acids. After removal of 0 bases from V and 1 base from J, the junction contained 1 base not matched to a gene. The entire variable domain, with the rest obtained from reference TRBV5-1 and TRBJ2-3, is as follows: KAGVTQTPRYLIKTRGQQVTLSCSPISGHRSVSWYQQTPGQGLQFLFEYFSETQRNKGNFPGRFSGRQFSNSRSEMNVSTLELGDSALYLCASSLETGGTDTQYFGPGTRLTVL.

This clonotype was seen at least ten times. The chain is built from TRBV7-2 and TRBJ2-5; D uncertain. The germline V and J ends were trimmed by 5 bases and 1 base, with 8 bases remaining between them. The CDR3 extends over 13 amino acids. Germline assignment: CDR1 SGHTA and CDR2 FQGNSA. DNA for the CDR3: TGTGCCAGCAGCCCAAGAGTCCAAGAGACCCAGTACTTC. It specifies CASSPRVQETQYF.

This chain joins TRBV29-1 and TRBJ2-5; the D is unclear. V was shortened by 5 bases and J by 4 bases, with 8 bases between the two germline ends. The CDR3 extends over 11 amino acids. The germline gives CDR1 SQVTM, CDR2 ANQGSEA. The CDR3 spells CSVSTVETQYF. The CDR3 bases are TGCAGCGTTTCGACGGTAGAGACCCAGTACTTC.

The chain carries TRBV7-9 and TRBJ2-5; D ambiguous. CDR1 and CDR2 (germline): SEHNR, FQNEAQ (reference sequence). The CDR3 has 14 residues. V lost 2 bases and J lost 3, with 10 bases in between. The DNA of the CDR3 is TGTGCCAGCAGCTTAAGGCCAGAAAAAGAGACCCAGTACTTC. It encodes CASSLRPEKETQYF.

V and J are TRBV20-1 and TRBJ2-5, with a weak D call TRBD2 (6 bases). The assigned J gene may be wrong: the sequence end matches TRBJ2-7 better. Germline CDR1 is DFQATT and CDR2 is SNEGSKA (reference sequence). CDR3 length equals 13 residues. The CDR3 nucleotides are TGCAGTGCTAGTCCCGGGACTCTTTACGAGCAGTACTTC. Its translation: CSASPGTLYEQYF.

This rearrangement joins TRBV7-8 to TRBJ2-5; D might be TRBD2 (5 bases). Germline CDR1 is SGHVS and CDR2 is FQNEAQ. The CDR3 is made up of 16 amino acids. Trimming removed 2 bases from V and 2 bases from J, with 15 bases in between. The CDR3 DNA is TGTGCCAGCAGCTTAATCAGGCGCGGGTTACAAGAGACCCAGTACTTC. Encoded protein: CASSLIRRGLQETQYF.

This clonotype was seen more than once but under ten times. The chain employs TRBV29-1 and TRBJ2-5; D gene unclear. Deletions cut 6 bases from V and 0 bases from J, with 11 bases between. CDR1 is SQVTM, CDR2 ANQGSEA, per germline. This CDR3 region has 13 residues. The CDR3: CSVLVGYQETQYF. The CDR3 DNA reads as TGCAGCGTGTTGGTTGGATACCAAGAGACCCAGTACTTC.